Reported below is one T cell receptor beta chain. Method: immunoSEQ multiplex PCR; TCRdb's copy keeps in-frame clones and lacks some. This table holds about 120,000 clones, around 77% found once. This entry belongs to a study of blood T cell repertoires in COVID-19. Study context: The analysed material was cDNA or gDNA that came from T cells, B-cell-depleted T cells, or PBMCs.

This CDR3 region has 14 residues. The germline V gene encodes CDR1 SGHRS and CDR2 YFSETQ. V was pared by 4 bases and J by 0 bases, with 4 bases of the junction left unmatched. V and J are TRBV5-1 and TRBJ2-7, with 7 bases fitting TRBD1. The sample taken for sequencing was peripheral blood. The source is a human donor in a cohort sampled during active COVID-19. Here the CDR3 DNA reads TGCGCCAGCAGCAGGGACAGCAACTCCTACGAGCAGTACTTC. It encodes CASSRDSNSYEQYF.